These T cell receptor beta chains were read from a single sample in a study of T cell responses to AZD1222 COVID-19 vaccine. Here immunoSEQ multiplex PCR was the method, and the copy in TCRdb shows in-frame clones only, minus some. The data show approximately 140,000 clones, with under 95% seen just once and 1.9% held by the top ten. The sequenced sample was peripheral blood, obtained on day 0 of AZD1222 vaccination. Every receptor here comes from an adult in good health. CDR3s include the opening cysteine and the closing phenylalanine or tryptophan. D genes are given only for firm matches. Not every row has a clone size; where given, it reads once, few, many or a size class.

>TRBD1|.|14|TRBV6-5|TRBJ2-5
TGTGCCAGCAGTTACGCAGGGGGAGCAGAGACCCAGTACTTC
CASSYAGGAETQYF
>TRBD2|once|14|TRBV7-3|TRBJ2-3
TGTGCCAGCAGCTCAGCGGGATCCACAGATACGCAGTATTTT
CASSSAGSTDTQYF
>.|.|13|TRBV12-3/TRBV12-4|TRBJ1-5
TGTGCCAGCAGTTTGAGTAGCAATCAGCCCCAGCATTTT
CASSLSSNQPQHF
>.|.|13|TRBV6-4|TRBJ1-2
TGTGCCAGCAGTACGGAGGGGACCTATGGCTACACCTTC
CASSTEGTYGYTF
>.|.|15|TRBV30|TRBJ2-5
TGTGCCTGGAGTTCATGGCGGGGTCGTAGGGAGACCCAGTACTTC
CAWSSWRGRRETQYF
>.|.|12|TRBV11-2|TRBJ1-1
TGTGCCAGCAGCTTAGGGGTCCCTGAAGCTTTCTTT
CASSLGVPEAFF
>TRBD1|.|14|TRBV5-6|TRBJ1-1
TGTGCCAGCAGCTGGGACAGATCGAACACTGAAGCTTTCTTT
CASSWDRSNTEAFF
>.|.|14|TRBV3-1/TRBV3-2|TRBJ1-2
TGTGCCAGCAGCCGGGGGGAAGTAGGTTATGGCTACACCTTC
CASSRGEVGYGYTF
>.|.|13|TRBV27|TRBJ1-5
TGTGCCAGCTCACCGGCCGGAGATCAGCCCCAGCATTTT
CASSPAGDQPQHF
>.|.|15|TRBV6-4|TRBJ2-3
TGTGCCAGCAGTGGCGGGACCCTAGGTTCAGATACGCAGTATTTT
CASSGGTLGSDTQYF
>.|.|13|TRBV7-2|TRBJ1-2
TGTGCCAGCAGCTTAAGGGGGGATAGCGGCTACACCTTC
CASSLRGDSGYTF
>TRBD1|.|16|TRBV27|TRBJ1-4
TGTGCCAGCAGTCGGGGACAGCCTGCAACTAATGAAAAACTGTTTTTT
CASSRGQPATNEKLFF
>.|.|14|TRBV10-2|TRBJ2-1
TGCGCCAGCAGCGGAGTTAGCTCCTACAATGAGCAGTTCTTC
CASSGVSSYNEQFF
>TRBD1|.|13|TRBV2|TRBJ1-5
TGTGCCTCCCGAGGACAGGGTAATCAGCCCCAGCATTTT
CASRGQGNQPQHF
>TRBD1|.|15|TRBV5-1|TRBJ1-6
TGCGCCAGCAGCTACGACGGGACAGCTAATTCACCCCTCCACTTT
CASSYDGTANSPLHF
>.|.|14|TRBV18|TRBJ1-4
TGTGCCAGCTCTCTGACAGCCTATAATGAAAAACTGTTTTTT
CASSLTAYNEKLFF
>TRBD1|.|17|TRBV18|TRBJ1-3
TGTGCCAGCTCCCCCGCAGGGGGGAGTGCGTTGGGAAACACCATATATTTT
CASSPAGGSALGNTIYF
>.|.|15|TRBV5-1|TRBJ1-5
TGCGCCAGCAGCTTCCCGTCCTATAGCAATCAGCCCCAGCATTTT
CASSFPSYSNQPQHF
>.|.|17|TRBV5-1|TRBJ2-3
TGCGCCAGCAGCTTGGCGGGGTTCCGACGTGCCGCAGATACGCAGTATTTT
CASSLAGFRRAADTQYF
>TRBD2|.|18|TRBV5-8|TRBJ2-7
TGTGCCAGCAGCTTGGTCCCCGGGGGGTCTCTAACTTCCTACGAGCAGTACTTC
CASSLVPGGSLTSYEQYF
>.|once|12|TRBV12-3/TRBV12-4|TRBJ1-2
TGTGCCAGCAGTCCGGGGGGAGGTGGCTACACCTTC
CASSPGGGGYTF
>.|.|15|TRBV7-2|TRBJ2-3
TGTGCCAGCAGCCAGGGGCTAGCGAGCACAGATACGCAGTATTTT
CASSQGLASTDTQYF
>TRBD2|once|13|TRBV24-1|TRBJ2-2
TGTGCCACCAAGGCGGGGGGGACCGGGGAGCTGTTTTTT
CATKAGGTGELFF
>.|.|13|TRBV27|TRBJ2-7
TGTGCCAGCAGGTGGGAAAAGTGGGGCGAGCAGTACTTC
CASRWEKWGEQYF
>.|.|17|TRBV5-6|TRBJ1-2
TGTGCCAGCAGCTTGGGGCCCCCGGGACGGATCTACTATGGCTACACCTTC
CASSLGPPGRIYYGYTF
>.|.|13|TRBV7-9|TRBJ1-1
TGTGCCAGCAGCTTATTTTCCCCTCCCGAAGCTTTCTTT
CASSLFSPPEAFF
>TRBD1|.|14|TRBV14|TRBJ1-6
TGTGCCAGCAGCCAGGAGTGGACAGGATCACCCCTCCACTTT
CASSQEWTGSPLHF
>.|.|15|TRBV6-5|TRBJ1-2
TGTGCCAGCAGCCCGACGGCGGGGGCTAACTATGGCTACACCTTC
CASSPTAGANYGYTF
>.|once|12|TRBV28|TRBJ1-1
TGTGCCAGCAGTTTATACCAAGGTGAAGCTTTCTTT
CASSLYQGEAFF
>.|once|14|TRBV5-4|TRBJ1-2
TGTGCCAGCAGCCCGGAAGGGGGATTCTATGGCTACACCTTC
CASSPEGGFYGYTF
>.|.|12|TRBV29-1|TRBJ2-1
TGCAGCGTTGTGAGGTCCTACAATGAGCAGTTCTTC
CSVVRSYNEQFF
>.|.|13|TRBV20-1|TRBJ1-2
TGCAGTGCTAGTGGGAGGGGGATCGAGTGGGACACCTTC
CSASGRGIEWDTF
>TRBD2|.|16|TRBV7-9|TRBJ2-1
TGTGCCAGCAGCTTCCAGCGGGGAAGCTCCTACAATGAGCAGTTCTTC
CASSFQRGSSYNEQFF
>.|once|13|TRBV3-1/TRBV3-2|TRBJ1-2
TGTGCCAGCAGCCATGAGGGGGGCTATGGCTACACCTTC
CASSHEGGYGYTF
>TRBD1|.|15|TRBV6-5|TRBJ1-6
TGTGCCAGCAGTTCCGGGACAGGGGACAATTCACCCCTCCACTTT
CASSSGTGDNSPLHF
>.|.|13|TRBV5-6|TRBJ2-7
TGTGCCAGCAGCGGGATGAGCTCCTACGAGCAGTACTTC
CASSGMSSYEQYF
>.|.|13|TRBV7-2|TRBJ2-7
TGTGCCAGCAGCTGGACACTAGGGAACGAGCAGTACTTC
CASSWTLGNEQYF
>TRBD2|.|15|TRBV10-1|TRBJ2-3
TGCGCCAGCAGTGGAGCGGGAGGTTTCACAGATACGCAGTATTTT
CASSGAGGFTDTQYF
>.|.|15|TRBV5-1|TRBJ2-7
TGCGCCAGCAGCTCGGGGTACGGGGGTTCGGGGGAGCAGTACTTC
CASSSGYGGSGEQYF
>TRBD1|.|15|TRBV6-5|TRBJ2-1
TGTGCCAGCAGCATGGACAGGGTTCGTGGCGGTGAGCAGTTCTTC
CASSMDRVRGGEQFF
>TRBD1|few|13|TRBV27|TRBJ2-7
TGTGCCAGCAGCCGGGACAGTCTCTACGAGCAGTACTTC
CASSRDSLYEQYF
>.|.|16|TRBV9|TRBJ1-3
TGTGCCAGCAGCGTGCAGGGGTGGGGAACTGGAAACACCATATATTTT
CASSVQGWGTGNTIYF
>TRBD1|.|15|TRBV5-1|TRBJ1-6
TGCGCCAGCAGCTTACACCAGGGGGTAAATTCACCCCTCCACTTT
CASSLHQGVNSPLHF
>.|.|17|TRBV19|TRBJ1-3
TGTGCCAGTAGTCTCCGGACAGACTGGGGAACTGGAAACACCATATATTTT
CASSLRTDWGTGNTIYF
>TRBD2|.|15|TRBV6-5|TRBJ2-3
TGTGCCAGCAGTCAGCTAGCGGGAGGCGCAGATACGCAGTATTTT
CASSQLAGGADTQYF
>TRBD2|.|16|TRBV3-1/TRBV3-2|TRBJ2-7
TGTGCCAGCAGCCAACACCTTAGCGGGAGGGCCGGCGAGCAGTACTTC
CASSQHLSGRAGEQYF
>.|once|14|TRBV7-2|TRBJ2-7
TGTGCCAGCAGCCAACGTACGGGAGAGATCGAGCAGTACTTC
CASSQRTGEIEQYF
>.|.|13|TRBV11-3|TRBJ1-1
TGTGCCAGCAGCCTTACAGCGAACACTGAAGCTTTCTTT
CASSLTANTEAFF